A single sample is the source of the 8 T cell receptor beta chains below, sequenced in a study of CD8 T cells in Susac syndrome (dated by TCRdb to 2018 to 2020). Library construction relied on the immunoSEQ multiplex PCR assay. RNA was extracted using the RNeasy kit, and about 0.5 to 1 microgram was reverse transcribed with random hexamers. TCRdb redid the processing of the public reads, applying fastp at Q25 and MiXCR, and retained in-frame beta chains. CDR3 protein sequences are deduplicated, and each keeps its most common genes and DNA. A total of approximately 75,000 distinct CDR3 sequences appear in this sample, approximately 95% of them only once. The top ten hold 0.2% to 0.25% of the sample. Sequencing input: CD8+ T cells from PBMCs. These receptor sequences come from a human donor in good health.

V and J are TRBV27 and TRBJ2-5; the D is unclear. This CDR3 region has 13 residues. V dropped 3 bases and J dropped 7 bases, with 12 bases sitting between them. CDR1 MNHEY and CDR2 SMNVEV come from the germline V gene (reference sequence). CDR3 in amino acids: CASSLVEYATQYF. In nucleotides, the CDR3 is TGTGCCAGCAGTTTGGTGGAGTATGCGACCCAGTACTTC.

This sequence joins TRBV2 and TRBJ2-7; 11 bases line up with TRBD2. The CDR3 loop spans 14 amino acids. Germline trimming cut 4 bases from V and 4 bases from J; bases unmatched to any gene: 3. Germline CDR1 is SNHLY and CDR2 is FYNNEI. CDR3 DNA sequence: TGTGCCAGCAGTGTGGGACTAGCGGAATACGAGCAGTACTTC. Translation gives CASSVGLAEYEQYF. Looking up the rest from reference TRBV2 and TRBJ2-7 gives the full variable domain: EPEVTQTPSHQVTQMGQEVILRCVPISNHLYFYWYRQILGQKVEFLVSFYNNEISEKSEIFDDQFSVERPDGSNFTLKIRSTKLEDSAMYFCASSVGLAEYEQYFGPGTRLTVT.

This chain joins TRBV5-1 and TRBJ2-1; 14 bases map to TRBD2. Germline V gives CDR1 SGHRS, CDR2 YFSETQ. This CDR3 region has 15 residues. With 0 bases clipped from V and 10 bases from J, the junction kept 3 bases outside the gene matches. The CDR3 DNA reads TGCGCCAGCAGCTTGGGACTAGCGGGGGGGCTGGAGCAGTTCTTC. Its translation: CASSLGLAGGLEQFF.

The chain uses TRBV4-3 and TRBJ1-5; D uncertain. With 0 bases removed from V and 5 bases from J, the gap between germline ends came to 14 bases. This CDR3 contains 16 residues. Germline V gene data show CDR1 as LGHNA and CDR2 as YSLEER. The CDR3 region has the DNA TGCGCCAGCAGCCAAGATAGGTCCACGCTCGATCAGCCCCAGCATTTT. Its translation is CASSQDRSTLDQPQHF.

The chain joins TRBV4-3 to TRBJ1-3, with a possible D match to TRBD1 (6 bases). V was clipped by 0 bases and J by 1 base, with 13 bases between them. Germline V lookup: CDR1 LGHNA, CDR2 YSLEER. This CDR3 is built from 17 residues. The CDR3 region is CASSQDQRGASGNTIYF. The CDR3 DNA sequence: TGCGCCAGCAGCCAAGATCAGCGGGGGGCTTCTGGAAACACCATATATTTT.

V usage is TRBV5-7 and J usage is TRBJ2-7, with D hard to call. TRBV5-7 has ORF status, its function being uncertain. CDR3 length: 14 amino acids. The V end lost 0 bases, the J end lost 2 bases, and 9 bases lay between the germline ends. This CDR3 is CASSLGPKTYEQYF. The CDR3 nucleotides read TGTGCCAGCAGCTTGGGGCCGAAGACCTACGAGCAGTACTTC.

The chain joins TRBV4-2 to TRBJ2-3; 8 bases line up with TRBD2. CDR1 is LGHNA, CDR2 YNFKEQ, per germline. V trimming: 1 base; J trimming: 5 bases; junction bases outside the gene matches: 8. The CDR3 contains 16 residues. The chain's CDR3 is CASSQAAGGGIDTQYF. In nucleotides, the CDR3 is TGTGCCAGCAGCCAAGCTGCGGGGGGAGGTATAGATACGCAGTATTTT.

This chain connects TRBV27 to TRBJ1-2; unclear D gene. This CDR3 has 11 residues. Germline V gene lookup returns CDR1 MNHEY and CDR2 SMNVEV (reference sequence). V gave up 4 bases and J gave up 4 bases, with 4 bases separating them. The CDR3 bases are TGTGCCAGCAGTTCAGGCTATGGCTACACCTTC. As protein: CASSSGYGYTF.